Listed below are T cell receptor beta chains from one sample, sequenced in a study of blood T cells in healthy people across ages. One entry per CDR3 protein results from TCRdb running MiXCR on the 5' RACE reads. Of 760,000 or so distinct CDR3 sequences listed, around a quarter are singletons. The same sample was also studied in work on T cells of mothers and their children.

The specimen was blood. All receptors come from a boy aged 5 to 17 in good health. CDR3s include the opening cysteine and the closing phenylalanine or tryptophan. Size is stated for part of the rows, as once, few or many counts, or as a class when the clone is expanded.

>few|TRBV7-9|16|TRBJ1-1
CASSLGETGDYLEAFF
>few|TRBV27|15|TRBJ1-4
CASSLSPGPGEKLFF
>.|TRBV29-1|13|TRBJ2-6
CSVIRSGTNVLTF
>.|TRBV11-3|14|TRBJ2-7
CASNSAGADYEQYF
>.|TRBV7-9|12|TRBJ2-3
CASRPLADTQYF
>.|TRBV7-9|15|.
CASSLHGLDGNEQFF
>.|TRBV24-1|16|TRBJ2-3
CATSDASGGSTDTQYF
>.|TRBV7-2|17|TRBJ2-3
CASSLGPRLPSTDTQYF
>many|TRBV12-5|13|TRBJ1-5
CASGWDRGQPQHF
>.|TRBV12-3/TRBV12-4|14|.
CASILTGVGDEQFF
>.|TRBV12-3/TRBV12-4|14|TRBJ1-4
CASSLSGQGEKLFF
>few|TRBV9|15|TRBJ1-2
CASSVGGGQAFGYTF
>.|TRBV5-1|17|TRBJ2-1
CASSLAMGGVSYNEQFF
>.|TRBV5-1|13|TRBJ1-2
CASSLESIRGYTF
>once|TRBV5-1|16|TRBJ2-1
CASSWGASGKRNEQFF
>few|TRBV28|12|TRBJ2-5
CASRRVGETQYF
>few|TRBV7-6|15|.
CASSIETGFYNEQFF
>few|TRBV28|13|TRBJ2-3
CASSLPLSSPPEF
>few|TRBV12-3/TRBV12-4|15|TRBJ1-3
CASSADGRSGSTIYF
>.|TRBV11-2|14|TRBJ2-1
CASNPTGQNNEQFF
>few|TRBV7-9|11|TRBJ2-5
CASSSVMTQYF
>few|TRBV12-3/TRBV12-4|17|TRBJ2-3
CASSLHASASPTDTQYF
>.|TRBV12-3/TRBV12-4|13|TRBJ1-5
CASSYAKLKPQHF
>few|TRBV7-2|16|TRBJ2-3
CASSLERGGRGDTQYF
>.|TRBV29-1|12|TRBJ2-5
CSVETDGETQYF
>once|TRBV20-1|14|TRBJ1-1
CSARDLREYTEAFF
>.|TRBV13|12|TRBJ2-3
CASSGTRREWNF
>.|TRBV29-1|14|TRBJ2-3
CSGALGSRPDTQYF
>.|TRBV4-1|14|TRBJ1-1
CASSLGQTGAEAFF
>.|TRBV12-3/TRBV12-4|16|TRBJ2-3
CASLGGGTASTDAQYF
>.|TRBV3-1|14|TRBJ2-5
CASSHTAGDPTQYF
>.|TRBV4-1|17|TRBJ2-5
CASSVQTDRGYRGEQYF
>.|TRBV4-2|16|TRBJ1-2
CASSQENWAQERGYTF
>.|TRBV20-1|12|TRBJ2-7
CSAGLGTYEQYF
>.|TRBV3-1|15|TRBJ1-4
CASSPSMSWNEKLFF
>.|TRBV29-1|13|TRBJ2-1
CSVERSPYNEQFF
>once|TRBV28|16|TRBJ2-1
CASRPTSGGPYNEQFF
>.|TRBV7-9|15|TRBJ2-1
CASSPTGPAYNGQFF
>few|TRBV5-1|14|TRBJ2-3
CASTTSRGTDTQYF
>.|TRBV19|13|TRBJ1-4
CASCDRGPAKLFF
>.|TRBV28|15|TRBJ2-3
CASSLFGTSTDTQYF
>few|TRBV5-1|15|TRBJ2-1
CASSLVLDRYNEQFF
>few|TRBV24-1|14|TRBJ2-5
CATSGLPRPETQYF
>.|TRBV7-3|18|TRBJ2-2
CASSPNDVAGVSTGELFF
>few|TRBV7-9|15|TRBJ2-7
CASSLGVGVLYEQYF